The clone carrying this T cell receptor (beta chain) came up a few times. Its antigen is not identified. TCRdb re-analysed the RT-PCR reads in MiXCR, keeping a single row per CDR3 protein. The profile shows 500,000 or so distinct CDR3 sequences, 16% of them singletons. The sample comes from a study of response to subunit inactivated influenza vaccine. Notes on the study in general: T cells newly recruited by each seasonal influenza vaccination are few, the authors suggested.

V was cut by 10 bases and J by 5 bases, with 14 bases left in between. This CDR3 has 13 residues. The germline gives CDR1 ENHRY, CDR2 SYGVKD. The chain is built from TRBV10-3 and TRBJ2-2; D not resolved. The source is a man aged 50-75 years who received an inactivated influenza vaccine. This sample comprised CD4+ T cells sorted from PBMCs, obtained less than 30 months after vaccination. The CDR3 region is CASRKIETGELFF. The DNA of the CDR3 is TGTGCCAGCCGGAAAATCGAAACCGGGGAGCTGTTTTTT.